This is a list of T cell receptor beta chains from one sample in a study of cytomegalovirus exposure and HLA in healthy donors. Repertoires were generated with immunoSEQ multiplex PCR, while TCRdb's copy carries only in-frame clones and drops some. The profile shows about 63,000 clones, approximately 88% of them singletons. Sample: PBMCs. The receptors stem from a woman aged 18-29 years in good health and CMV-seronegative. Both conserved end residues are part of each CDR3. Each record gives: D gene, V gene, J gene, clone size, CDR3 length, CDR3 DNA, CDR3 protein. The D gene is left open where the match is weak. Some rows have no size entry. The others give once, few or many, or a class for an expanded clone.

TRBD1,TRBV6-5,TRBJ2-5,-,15,TGTGCCAGCAAACTACAGGGGTTTGAGCAAGAGACCCAGTACTTC,CASKLQGFEQETQYF
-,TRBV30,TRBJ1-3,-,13,TGTGCCTGGAGTGGGACAACCGGAAACACCATATATTTT,CAWSGTTGNTIYF
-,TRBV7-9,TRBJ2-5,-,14,TGTGCCAGCAGTGATCTCCGGTACGGGGAGACCCAGTACTTC,CASSDLRYGETQYF
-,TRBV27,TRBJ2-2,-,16,TGTGCCAGCAGTTTCACCGGAGGGGAAGGCACCGGGGAGCTGTTTTTT,CASSFTGGEGTGELFF
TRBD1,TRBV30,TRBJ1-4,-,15,TGTGCCTGGAGTCTTGGCGGACAGGGGAATGAAAAACTGTTTTTT,CAWSLGGQGNEKLFF
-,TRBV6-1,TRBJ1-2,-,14,TGTGCCAGCAGCTCAGACGTAGGGGTGGCTGGCTACACCTTC,CASSSDVGVAGYTF
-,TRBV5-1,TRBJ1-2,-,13,TGCGCCAGCAGCTTGAACAGGGAGCGGGGCTACACCTTC,CASSLNRERGYTF
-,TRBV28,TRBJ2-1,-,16,TGTGCCAGCAGTTTCAGACGGGAAAACTCCTACAATGAGCAGTTCTTC,CASSFRRENSYNEQFF
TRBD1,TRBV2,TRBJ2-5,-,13,TGTGCCAGCTGCCGGGACAGGGGAGAGACCCAGTACTTC,CASCRDRGETQYF
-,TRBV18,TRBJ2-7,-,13,TGTGCCAGCTCACCCCGCGGGGACTACGAGCAGTACTTC,CASSPRGDYEQYF
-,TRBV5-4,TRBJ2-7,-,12,TGTGCCAGCAGCTTGGCCTCCACAAAGCAGTACTTC,CASSLASTKQYF
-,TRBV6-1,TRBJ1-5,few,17,TGTGCCAGCAGTGTATCCTTAACAGCAGTAGAGTGGCAGCCCCAGCATTTT,CASSVSLTAVEWQPQHF
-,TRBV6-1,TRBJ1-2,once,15,TGTGCCAGCAGGGTAGCTTTTGGGGGGAGCTATGGCTACACCTTC,CASRVAFGGSYGYTF
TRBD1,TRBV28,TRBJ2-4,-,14,TGTGCCAGCAGGGGGGAGACAGGGCTAAACATTCAGTACTTC,CASRGETGLNIQYF
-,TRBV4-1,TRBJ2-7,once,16,TGCGCCAGCAGCCAAGAATGGAGGACAGTGGCGTACGAGCAGTACTTC,CASSQEWRTVAYEQYF